The sequence of this TCR beta chain was determined in a study of technical replicates of blood from a handful of donors. Trimming took off 3 bases at V and 2 bases at J, with 10 bases between the two ends. Germline lookup yields CDR1 SGHTS and CDR2 YDEGEE. This CDR3 contains 14 residues. The table came from immunoSEQ multiplex PCR; TCRdb's copy has only in-frame clones and leaves some out. The sample carries about 82,000 clones, nearly 96% recorded once. The specimen was T cells isolated from PBMCs. This chain links TRBV5-8 with TRBJ2-3; D is perhaps TRBD2 (5 bases). The sequence came from a human donor in good health. The CDR3 protein is CASSSRGYTDTQYF. The CDR3 DNA is TGTGCCAGCAGCTCTCGCGGGTACACAGATACGCAGTATTTT.